This TCR beta chain originates from a study of regulatory T cells in long-lasting Graves disease. Findings of the study overall: Thyroid tissue went unexamined; only peripheral blood was analyzed. Favored usage of TRBV28, TRBJ1-2 and TRBJ2-5 was recorded in persistent disease.

The sample's time point: persistent/refractory GD, antithyroid drugs over 5 years with positive TRAb. Construction of the TCR library relied on RNA isolated from PBMCs. Patient provenance is recorded as an endocrinology department in Xi'an, China. This CDR3 is 15 amino acids long. Trimming cost V 0 bases and J 4 bases, with 11 bases left between them. Germline V gene data show CDR1 as SGDLS and CDR2 as YYNGEE. Building of the TCR beta libraries involved iRepertoire HTBI primers and Arm-PCR of CDR3 regions. One entry per CDR3 protein, called by TCRdb with MiXCR from the multiplex PCR reads. Counted here are 300,000 to 500,000 distinct CDR3 sequences, around 20% occurring once; the ten biggest clones make up around 20%. Note on this clonotype: Its target is not known.

This TCR was recovered from a female donor with Graves disease. The sample consisted of peripheral blood mononuclear cells (PBMCs), taken when the disease was refractory, from a patient treated with antithyroid drugs. The V call is TRBV9, the J call TRBJ1-3; D unresolved. CDR3 region: CASSVDKGTGNTIYF. The CDR3 DNA reads as TGTGCCAGCAGCGTAGATAAGGGTACGGGAAACACCATATATTTT.